The 28 T cell receptor beta chains below come from one sample, sequenced in a study of blood T cell repertoires in COVID-19. The repertoire was sequenced with immunoSEQ multiplex PCR; TCRdb's copy has only in-frame clones and lacks some. The profile covers about 230,000 clones, with 80% to 90% appearing a single time and roughly 9.4% taken by the ten largest. The specimen was peripheral blood. The receptor source for this set is a man in his forties with active or convalescent COVID-19.

V and J are TRBV6-5 and TRBJ1-1; D is possibly TRBD1 (6 bases). The CDR3 loop spans 13 amino acids. Germline V CDR1 and CDR2: MNHEY, SVGAGI. V lost 1 base and J 8 bases, leaving 11 bases between the germline ends. The CDR3 bases are TGTGCCAGCAGTTACTTTGAGGGGGGGGAAGCTTTCTTT. Translated, it gives CASSYFEGGEAFF.

This sequence joins TRBV4-3 and TRBJ2-7; TRBD2 agrees at 9 bases. Germline CDR1 is LGHNA and CDR2 is YSLEER. The CDR3 covers 18 residues. With V trimmed by 2 bases and J by 0 bases, 11 bases remained unmatched. The DNA of the CDR3 is TGCGCCAGCAGCCAAAGGGTTAGCGGGGGACCTTACTCCTACGAGCAGTACTTC. The encoded protein is CASSQRVSGGPYSYEQYF.

This clone was found a few times. The J gene is TRBJ2-3, the V gene TRBV2, with 8 nucleotides matching TRBD2. CDR1 is SNHLY and CDR2 is FYNNEI in the germline V gene. The CDR3 length is 15 residues. The trim removed 2 bases at V and 2 bases at J, leaving 3 bases unmatched. The DNA of the CDR3 is TGTGCCAGCAGTGAATCTAGCGGGTACACAGATACGCAGTATTTT. It yields the protein CASSESSGYTDTQYF. Filled out from reference TRBV2 and TRBJ2-3, the complete variable domain reads EPEVTQTPSHQVTQMGQEVILRCVPISNHLYFYWYRQILGQKVEFLVSFYNNEISEKSEIFDDQFSVERPDGSNFTLKIRSTKLEDSAMYFCASSESSGYTDTQYFGPGTRLTVL.

This clone was recorded many times. The chain couples TRBV6-6 to TRBJ1-6; 8 bases match TRBD1. Germline CDR1 MNHNY, CDR2 SVGAGI (reference sequence). The length of the CDR3 is 14 residues. J lost 10 bases, V lost 2 bases, and 4 bases had no gene match. CDR3 loop: CASSYGTGYSPLHF. CDR3 DNA sequence: TGTGCCAGCAGTTACGGGACAGGTTACTCACCCCTCCACTTT.

V and J are TRBV4-1 and TRBJ2-2; D gene unclear. Germline lookup yields CDR1 MGHRA and CDR2 YSYEKL. The CDR3 is made up of 15 amino acids. The V end was cut by 3 bases, the J end by 2 bases, with 10 bases between. DNA of the CDR3: TGCGCCAGCAGCCACGTCAGTTCTAACACCGGGGAGCTGTTTTTT. It codes for CASSHVSSNTGELFF.

The V call is TRBV2, the J call TRBJ1-1; TRBD1 is a possible D gene (6 bases). The CDR3 sequence is 13 residues long. Per germline, CDR1 SNHLY and CDR2 FYNNEI. V dropped 6 bases and J dropped 0 bases, with 8 bases sitting between them. The CDR3 spells CASRDRMNTEAFF. In DNA, the CDR3 is TGTGCCAGCAGAGACAGGATGAACACTGAAGCTTTCTTT.

The V and J genes are TRBV30 and TRBJ2-1; TRBD2 matches at 8 bases. The germline V gene encodes CDR1 GTSNPN and CDR2 SVGIG (reference sequence). The CDR3 runs 16 residues. The J segment lost 8 bases and the V segment lost 2 bases, leaving 14 bases of the junction unmatched. Written as DNA, the CDR3 is TGTGCCTGGAGTCCGGGGGCCGAGCGGGGGTCTTATGAGCAGTTCTTC. Its translation: CAWSPGAERGSYEQFF.

The V and J genes are TRBV7-2 and TRBJ1-1; D is uncertain. Trimming took 5 bases from V and 11 from J, leaving 15 bases between them. Germline V CDR1 and CDR2: SGHTA, FQGNSA. The CDR3 is made up of 12 amino acids. The CDR3 DNA sequence: TGTGCCAGCAGCGCATACTCAGGCGGGGCTTTCTTT. This encodes CASSAYSGGAFF.

This clone was recorded a few times. The gene calls are TRBV5-1 and TRBJ1-4; 8 positions match TRBD1. V was pared by 5 bases and J by 7 bases, with 7 bases of the junction left unmatched. The CDR3 has 14 residues. Looked up from germline, CDR1 is SGHRS and CDR2 is YFSETQ. CDR3 region: CASSPDREGEKLFF. The CDR3 nucleotides read TGCGCCAGCAGTCCGGACAGGGAGGGTGAAAAACTGTTTTTT.

In this sample, this clone turned up once. The CDR3 reads CASSLNGVRPNTGELFF. CDR3 nucleotides: TGTGCCAGCAGCCTAAACGGGGTCCGCCCGAACACCGGGGAGCTGTTTTTT. V and J are TRBV7-2 and TRBJ2-2; TRBD2 is a possible D gene (5 bases). The length of the CDR3 is 17 residues. With 5 bases removed from V and 0 bases from J, the gap between germline ends came to 16 bases. Looked up from germline, CDR1 is SGHTA and CDR2 is FQGNSA. The complete variable domain, with remaining parts taken from reference TRBV7-2 and TRBJ2-2, reads GAGVSQSPSNKVTEKGKDVELRCDPISGHTALYWYRQSLGQGLEFLIYFQGNSAPDKSGLPSDRFSAERTGGSVSTLTIQRTQQEDSAVYLCASSLNGVRPNTGELFFGEGSRLTVL.

V is TRBV7-9 and J is TRBJ2-1; perhaps TRBD2 as D (6 bases). The V end lost 5 bases, the J end lost 15 bases, and 29 bases lay between the germline ends. Germline CDR1 is SEHNR and CDR2 is FQNEAQ (reference sequence). This CDR3 spans 16 amino acids. The CDR3 spells CASSPQFAGRGRGVFF. For the CDR3, the DNA is TGTGCCAGCAGCCCCCAATTTGCGGGAAGGGGTAGGGGTGTGTTCTTC.

The chain uses TRBV19 and TRBJ1-3; tentative D call: TRBD1 (5 bases). V lost 3 bases and J lost 3, with 12 bases in between. CDR1 is LNHDA, CDR2 SQIVND, per germline (reference sequence). The CDR3 extends over 15 amino acids. CDR3 sequence: CASSITQVHGNTIYF. CDR3 sequence (DNA): TGTGCCAGTAGTATCACACAGGTTCATGGAAACACCATATATTTT.

The rearrangement links TRBV9 to TRBJ2-3; TRBD1 agrees at 7 bases. The CDR3 consists of 18 residues. The trim removed 3 bases at V and 2 bases at J, leaving 15 bases unmatched. Germline V CDR1 and CDR2: SGDLS, YYNGEE. The CDR3: CASSGTDGTAYYTDTQYF. DNA for the CDR3: TGTGCCAGCAGCGGAACGGACGGGACAGCCTATTACACAGATACGCAGTATTTT.

This rearrangement joins TRBV6-5 to TRBJ1-2; 7 nucleotides align to TRBD1. The germline V gene has CDR1 MNHEY and CDR2 SVGAGI. J gave up 8 bases and V 5 bases, and 11 bases lay outside the gene matches. The CDR3 runs 14 residues. The CDR3 coding sequence is TGTGCCAGCAGTACCCTCTTTGGGACAGAAGGCTACACCTTC. This codes for CASSTLFGTEGYTF.

The chain couples TRBV9 to TRBJ2-5; the D gene is possibly TRBD2 (6 bases). V was trimmed by 0 bases and J by 5 bases, leaving 14 bases between them. Germline lookup yields CDR1 SGDLS and CDR2 YYNGEE. This CDR3 contains 15 residues. The chain's CDR3 is CASSVAAGGWETQYF. The CDR3 DNA is TGTGCCAGCAGCGTAGCGGCAGGAGGGTGGGAGACCCAGTACTTC.

The chain joins TRBV3-1 (or the pseudogene TRBV3-2) to TRBJ1-3; no clear D gene. The CDR3 consists of 16 residues. Germline lookup yields CDR1 LGHDT and CDR2 YNNKEL (reference sequence). Trimming cost V 1 base and J 1 base, with 11 bases left between them. The CDR3 DNA follows: TGTGCCAGCAGCCAAGGGGCAGGTCAATCTGGAAACACCATATATTTT. The encoded protein is CASSQGAGQSGNTIYF.

J is TRBJ1-3 and V is TRBV29-1; 7 bases fit TRBD1. In germline, CDR1 is SQVTM, CDR2 ANQGSEA. The trim removed 3 bases at V and 2 bases at J, leaving 4 bases unmatched. The length of the CDR3 is 14 residues. This CDR3 is CSVEGQRTGNTIYF. In DNA form, the CDR3 reads TGCAGCGTTGAGGGACAGAGAACTGGAAACACCATATATTTT.

This chain joins TRBV5-6 and TRBJ1-3; D not resolved. This CDR3 spans 15 amino acids. Trimming removed 2 bases from V and 0 bases from J, with 9 bases in between. Germline loops: CDR1 SGHDT, CDR2 YYEEEE. The CDR3 here is CASSFEQNSGNTIYF. As DNA, the CDR3 is TGTGCCAGCAGCTTCGAACAGAACTCTGGAAACACCATATATTTT.

J is TRBJ1-1 and V is TRBV7-3, with a tentative D call TRBD1 (5 bases). CDR1 and CDR2 from the germline V gene are SGHTA and FQGTGA. The CDR3 is made up of 16 amino acids. The germline V and J ends were trimmed by 7 bases and 8 bases, with 26 bases remaining between them. DNA for the CDR3: TGTGCCAGCACCCCGACCCCAACAGGAAAGACACTCGAAGCTTTCTTT. Its translation is CASTPTPTGKTLEAFF.

This clone was counted between two and nine times. This specimen includes other DNA sequences encoding the same CDR3. The chain recombines TRBV7-2 with TRBJ1-3; 7 nucleotides match TRBD1. V gave up 4 bases and J gave up 0 bases; unmatched junction bases: 0. Per germline, CDR1 SGHTA and CDR2 FQGNSA. The CDR3 runs to 14 residues. CDR3 bases: TGTGCCAGCAGCTACAGGGGCTCTGGAAACACCATATATTTT. This encodes CASSYRGSGNTIYF.

This clone was detected only a few times. The rearrangement joins TRBV2 to TRBJ1-4; no clear D. CDR1 is SNHLY, CDR2 FYNNEI, per germline. The CDR3 is 13 amino acids. V dropped 11 bases and J dropped 4 bases, with 14 bases sitting between them. This chain's CDR3 is CADGGLYNEKLFF. In nucleotides, the CDR3 is TGTGCCGACGGTGGGCTTTATAATGAAAAACTGTTTTTT.

This rearrangement joins TRBV28 to TRBJ1-3; 7 bases map to TRBD1. Per germline, CDR1 MDHEN and CDR2 SYDVKM. Unmatched junction bases numbered 3, after V lost 2 bases and J lost 2 bases. The CDR3 runs to 15 residues. Here the CDR3 DNA reads TGTGCCAGCAGTTTAGGAGACAGGGCTGGAAACACCATATATTTT. Translating it yields CASSLGDRAGNTIYF.

This sequence joins TRBV19 and TRBJ2-1; maybe TRBD2 (6 bases). V shed 5 bases and J shed 3 bases, with 11 bases lying between them. Germline V lookup: CDR1 LNHDA, CDR2 SQIVND (reference sequence). This CDR3 is built from 14 residues. For the CDR3, the DNA is TGTGCCAGTAGTCGTAGCGGTAACTACAATGAGCAGTTCTTC. Translating it yields CASSRSGNYNEQFF. Filled out from reference TRBV19 and TRBJ2-1, the complete variable domain reads DGGITQSPKYLFRKEGQNVTLSCEQNLNHDAMYWYRQDPGQGLRLIYYSQIVNDFQKGDIAEGYSVSREKKESFPLTVTSAQKNPTAFYLCASSRSGNYNEQFFGPGTRLTVL.

The V call is TRBV5-1, the J call TRBJ2-5, with a weak D call TRBD2 (6 bases). This CDR3 is 10 amino acids long. V lost 7 bases, J lost 5 bases, and 6 bases lay in between. Germline CDR1 SGHRS, CDR2 YFSETQ. The CDR3 protein is CASAGETQYF. As DNA, the CDR3 is TGCGCCAGCGCGGGGGAGACCCAGTACTTC.

The DNA for the CDR3 is TGTGCCAGCAGGCGGGGAGGGGAAGATACGCAGTATTTT. It codes for CASRRGGEDTQYF. The chain combines TRBV3-1 (or the pseudogene TRBV3-2) with TRBJ2-3; 7 bases map to TRBD2. CDR3 size: 13 residues. V shed 6 bases, J shed 5 bases, and the junction held 5 bases outside the gene matches. The germline gives CDR1 LGHDT, CDR2 YNNKEL (reference sequence).

The chain employs TRBV13 and TRBJ1-3, with D uncertain. The germline CDR1 and CDR2 sequences are PRHDT and FYEKMQ (reference sequence). The CDR3 is 12 residues long. With 8 bases removed from V and 7 bases from J, the gap between germline ends came to 12 bases. Here the CDR3 reads CASQRVGNTIYF. The CDR3 DNA follows: TGTGCCAGCCAGCGGGTGGGGAACACCATATATTTT.

V gene TRBV7-2 combines with J gene TRBJ2-3, with D perhaps TRBD2 (7 bases). V gave up 1 base and J gave up 3 bases, with 14 bases separating them. This CDR3 has 16 amino acids. Germline CDR1 is SGHTA and CDR2 is FQGNSA. CDR3 sequence (DNA): TGTGCCAGCAGCTTAGGCGTGGGAGGGGGGACAGATACGCAGTATTTT. This encodes CASSLGVGGGTDTQYF.

This chain uses TRBV4-1 with TRBJ1-1; D gene uncertain. This CDR3 spans 13 amino acids. V shed 1 base and J shed 2 bases, with 5 bases lying between them. The germline V gene has CDR1 MGHRA and CDR2 YSYEKL. Here the CDR3 DNA reads TGCGCCAGCAGCCAAGGTCCAAACACTGAAGCTTTCTTT. Amino acid sequence: CASSQGPNTEAFF.